This T cell receptor beta chain comes out of a study of breast tumors, draining lymph nodes, adjacent tissues (dated by TCRdb to about 2016). With regard to the full study: The study compared TCR beta repertoires across tumor, adjacent nontumor tissue and axillary lymph nodes from breast cancer patients. The study was designed to assess the relationships and possible T-cell exchange between tumor, surrounding tissue and draining lymph node repertoires in human breast cancer. Study-wide conclusions, independent of this receptor: Tumors showed preferential V and J gene usage, and their T-cell repertoire diversity fell below that of lymph nodes yet above that of nontumor tissue. The data were considered consistent with the idea that most tumor T cells come from the lymph node and then expand in tumor tissue. Tumor and nontumor tissue repertoires were found to be significantly more similar in luminal-like than in basal-like breast cancer. The study presented the conclusion that tumor T cells originate in lymph nodes as consistent with a hypothesis, not as something directly demonstrated.

The sample was run on an Illumina HiSeq 2000. TCR beta chain libraries were generated by multiplex PCR amplification. High-throughput sequencing was used to analyze the amplified TCR beta chain products. Starting from the raw public reads, TCRdb applied fastp trimming at Q25, assembled clones with MiXCR and retained in-frame beta chains. When rows share a CDR3 protein, they turn into one entry using the most common DNA and genes. The sample table holds about 140,000 distinct CDR3 sequences, of which roughly 33% were seen once. The ten largest make up approximately 2.2% of the sample. This clonotype was observed many times. No cognate antigen has been identified for it. Base qualities are not provided; no much larger clone lies one nucleotide away. Lymph node samples came from the axillary draining lymph nodes of breast cancer patients. The germline ends are 10 bases apart after V is trimmed by 3 bases and J by 8 bases. The cysteine opens and the phenylalanine closes a CDR3 of 13 amino acids. Only the CDR3 DNA stays, 39 bases, in frame from base 1. In the germline V gene, CDR1 corresponds to KGHDR and CDR2 to SFDVKD.

The source material was axillary lymph node tissue. The chain uses TRBV24-1 and TRBJ2-1; a tentative D call is TRBD1 (5 bases match). The TCR originated in a female donor with breast cancer. Some clones in this sample may be carry-over from other donors' samples. DNA sequence: TGTGCCACCAGTGATACAGGAGTGTATGAGCAGTTCTTC. The translation is CATSDTGVYEQFF.